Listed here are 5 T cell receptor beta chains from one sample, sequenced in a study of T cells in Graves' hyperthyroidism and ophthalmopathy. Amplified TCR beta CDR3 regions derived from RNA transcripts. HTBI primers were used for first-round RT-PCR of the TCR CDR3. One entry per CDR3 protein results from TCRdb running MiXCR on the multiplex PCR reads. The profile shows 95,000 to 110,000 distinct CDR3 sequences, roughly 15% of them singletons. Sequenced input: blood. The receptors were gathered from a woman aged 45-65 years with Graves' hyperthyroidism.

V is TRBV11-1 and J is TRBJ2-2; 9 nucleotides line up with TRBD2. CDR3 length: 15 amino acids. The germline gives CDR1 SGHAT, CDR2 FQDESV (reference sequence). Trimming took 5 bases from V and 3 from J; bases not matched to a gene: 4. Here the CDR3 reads CASSPGLAYTGELFF. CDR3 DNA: TGTGCCAGCAGCCCGGGACTAGCCTACACCGGGGAGCTGTTTTTT.

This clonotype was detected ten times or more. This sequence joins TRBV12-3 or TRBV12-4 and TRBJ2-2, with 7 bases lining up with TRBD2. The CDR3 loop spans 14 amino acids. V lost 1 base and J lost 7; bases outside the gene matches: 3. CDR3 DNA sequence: TGTGCCAGCAGTTTAGGCGGGGGAAGCGGGGAGCTGTTTTTT. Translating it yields CASSLGGGSGELFF.

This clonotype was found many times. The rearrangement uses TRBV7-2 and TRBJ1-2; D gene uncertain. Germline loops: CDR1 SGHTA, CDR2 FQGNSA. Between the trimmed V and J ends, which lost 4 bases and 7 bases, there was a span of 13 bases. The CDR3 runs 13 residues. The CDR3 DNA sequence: TGTGCCAGCAGCTCCGTTCCCCCGACTGGCTACACCTTC. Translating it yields CASSSVPPTGYTF.

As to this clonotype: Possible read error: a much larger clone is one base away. The CDR3 DNA reads as TGTGCCAGCAGTCCACTAGCGGGAGGGGACAATGAGCAGTTCTTC. The encoded protein is CASSPLAGGDNEQFF. The rearrangement links TRBV27 to TRBJ2-1; 13 bases match TRBD2. The CDR3 consists of 15 residues. The germline V gene has CDR1 MNHEY and CDR2 SMNVEV (reference sequence). After removal of 5 bases from V and 5 bases from J, the junction contained 3 bases not matched to a gene.

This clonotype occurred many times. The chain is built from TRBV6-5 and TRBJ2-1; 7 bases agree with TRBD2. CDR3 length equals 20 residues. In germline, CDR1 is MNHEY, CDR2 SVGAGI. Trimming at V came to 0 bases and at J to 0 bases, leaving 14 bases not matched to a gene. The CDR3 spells CASSYSKGLVSGDSYNEQFF. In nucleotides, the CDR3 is TGTGCCAGCAGTTACTCGAAAGGACTAGTCTCTGGGGACTCCTACAATGAGCAGTTCTTC.